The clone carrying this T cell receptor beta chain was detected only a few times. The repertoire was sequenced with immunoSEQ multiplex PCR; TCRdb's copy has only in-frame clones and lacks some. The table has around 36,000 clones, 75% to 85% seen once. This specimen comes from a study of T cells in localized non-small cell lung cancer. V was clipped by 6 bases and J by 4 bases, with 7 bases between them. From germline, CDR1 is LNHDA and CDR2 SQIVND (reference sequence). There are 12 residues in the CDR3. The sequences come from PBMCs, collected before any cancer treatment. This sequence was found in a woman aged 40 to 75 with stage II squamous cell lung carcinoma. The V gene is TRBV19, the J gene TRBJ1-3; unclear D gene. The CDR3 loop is CASSLTGNTIYF. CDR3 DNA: TGTGCCAGTAGCTTAACCGGAAACACCATATATTTT.